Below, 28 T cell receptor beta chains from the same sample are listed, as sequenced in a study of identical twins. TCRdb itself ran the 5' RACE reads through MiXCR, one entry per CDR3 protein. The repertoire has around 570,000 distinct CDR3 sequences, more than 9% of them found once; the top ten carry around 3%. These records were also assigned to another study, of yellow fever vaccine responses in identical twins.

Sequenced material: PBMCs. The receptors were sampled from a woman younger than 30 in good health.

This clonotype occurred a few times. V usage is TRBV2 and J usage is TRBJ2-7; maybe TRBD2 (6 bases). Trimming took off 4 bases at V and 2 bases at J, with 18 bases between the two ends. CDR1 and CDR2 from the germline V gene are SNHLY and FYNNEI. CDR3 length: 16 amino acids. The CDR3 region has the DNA TGTGCCAGCAGTGGCCCCTTTGGCGGGGCCGCCTACGAGCAGTACTTC. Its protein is CASSGPFGGAAYEQYF.

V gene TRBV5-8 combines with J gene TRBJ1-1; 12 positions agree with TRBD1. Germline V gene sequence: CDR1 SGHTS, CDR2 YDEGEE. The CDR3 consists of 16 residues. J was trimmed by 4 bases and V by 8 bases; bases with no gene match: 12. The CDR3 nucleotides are TGTGCCAGGGTGACCGGGACAGGGGGCTTAATCACTGAAGCTTTCTTT. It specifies CARVTGTGGLITEAFF. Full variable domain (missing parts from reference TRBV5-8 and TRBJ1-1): EAGVTQSPTHLIKTRGQQATLRCSPISGHTSVYWYQQALGLGLQFLLWYDEGEERNRGNFPPRFSGRQFPNYSSELNVNALELEDSALYLCARVTGTGGLITEAFFGQGTRLTVV.

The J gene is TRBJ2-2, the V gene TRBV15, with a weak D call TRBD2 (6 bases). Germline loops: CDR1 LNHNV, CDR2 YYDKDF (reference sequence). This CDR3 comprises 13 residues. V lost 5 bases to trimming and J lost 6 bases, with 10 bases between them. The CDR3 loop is CATSGSGAGELFF. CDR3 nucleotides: TGTGCCACCAGCGGTAGCGGAGCCGGGGAGCTGTTTTTT. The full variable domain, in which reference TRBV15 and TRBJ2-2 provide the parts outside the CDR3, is DAMVIQNPRYQVTQFGKPVTLSCSQTLNHNVMYWYQQKSSQAPKLLFHYYDKDFNNEADTPDNFQSRRPNTSFCFLDIRSPGLGDTAMYLCATSGSGAGELFFGEGSRLTVL.

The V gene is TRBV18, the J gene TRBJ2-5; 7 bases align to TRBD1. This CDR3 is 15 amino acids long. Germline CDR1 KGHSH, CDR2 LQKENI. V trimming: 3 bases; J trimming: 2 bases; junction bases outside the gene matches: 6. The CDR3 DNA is TGTGCCAGCTCACCCCCGGACAGGTCGCAAGAGACCCAGTACTTC. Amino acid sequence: CASSPPDRSQETQYF.

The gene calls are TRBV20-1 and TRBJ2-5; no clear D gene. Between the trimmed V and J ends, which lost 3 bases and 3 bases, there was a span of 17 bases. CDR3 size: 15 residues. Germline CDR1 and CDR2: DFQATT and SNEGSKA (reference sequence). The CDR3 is CSASDRAEFEETQYF. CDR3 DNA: TGCAGTGCTAGCGACCGGGCGGAGTTTGAAGAGACCCAGTACTTC.

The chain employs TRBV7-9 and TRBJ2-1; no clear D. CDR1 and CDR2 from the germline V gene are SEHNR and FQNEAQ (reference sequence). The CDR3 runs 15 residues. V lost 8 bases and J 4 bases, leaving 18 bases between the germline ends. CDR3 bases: TGTGCCAGCCAGAATGCGGCGGCCGCTTACAATGAGCAGTTCTTC. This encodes CASQNAAAAYNEQFF.

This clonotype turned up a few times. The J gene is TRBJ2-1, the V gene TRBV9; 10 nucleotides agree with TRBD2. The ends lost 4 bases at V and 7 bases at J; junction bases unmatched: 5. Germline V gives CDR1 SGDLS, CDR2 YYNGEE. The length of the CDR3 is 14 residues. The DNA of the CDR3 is TGTGCCAGCAGCCCTCCGGGACTAGCGAATGAGCAGTTCTTC. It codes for CASSPPGLANEQFF.

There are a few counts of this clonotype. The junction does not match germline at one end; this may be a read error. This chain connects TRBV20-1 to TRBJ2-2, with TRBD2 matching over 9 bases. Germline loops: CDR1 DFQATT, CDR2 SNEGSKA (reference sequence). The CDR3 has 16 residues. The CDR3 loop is CCAPREREVPTGELFF. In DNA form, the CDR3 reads TGCTGTGCCCCGAGGGAGCGGGAGGTCCCCACCGGGGAGCTGTTTTTT.

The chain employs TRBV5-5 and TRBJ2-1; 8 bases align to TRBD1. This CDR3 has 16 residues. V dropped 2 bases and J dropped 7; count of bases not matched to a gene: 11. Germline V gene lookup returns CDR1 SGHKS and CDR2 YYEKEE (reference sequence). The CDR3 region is CASSFRTGPLGNEQFF. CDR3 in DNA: TGTGCCAGCAGCTTCCGGACAGGGCCCCTCGGGAATGAGCAGTTCTTC.

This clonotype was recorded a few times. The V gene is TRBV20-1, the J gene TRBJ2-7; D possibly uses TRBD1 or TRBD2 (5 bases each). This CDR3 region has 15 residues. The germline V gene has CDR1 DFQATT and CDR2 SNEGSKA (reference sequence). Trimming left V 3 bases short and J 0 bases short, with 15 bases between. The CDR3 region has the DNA TGCAGTGCTAGGCGTAATTATGGGGGCTCCTACGAGCAGTACTTC. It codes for CSARRNYGGSYEQYF.

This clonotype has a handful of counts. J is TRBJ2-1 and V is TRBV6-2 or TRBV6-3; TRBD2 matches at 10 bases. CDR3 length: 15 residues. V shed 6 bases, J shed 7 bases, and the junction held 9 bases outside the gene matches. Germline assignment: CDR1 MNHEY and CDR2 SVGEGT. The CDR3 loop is CASRALAGPFNEQFF. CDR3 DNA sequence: TGTGCCAGCAGGGCACTAGCGGGGCCTTTTAATGAGCAGTTCTTC.

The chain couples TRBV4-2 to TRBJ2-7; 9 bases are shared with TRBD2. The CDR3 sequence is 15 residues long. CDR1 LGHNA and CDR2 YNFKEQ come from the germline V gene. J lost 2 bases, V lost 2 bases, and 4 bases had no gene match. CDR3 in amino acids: CASSQPAGGPYEQYF. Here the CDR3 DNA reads TGTGCCAGCAGCCAACCAGCGGGGGGCCCCTACGAGCAGTACTTC.

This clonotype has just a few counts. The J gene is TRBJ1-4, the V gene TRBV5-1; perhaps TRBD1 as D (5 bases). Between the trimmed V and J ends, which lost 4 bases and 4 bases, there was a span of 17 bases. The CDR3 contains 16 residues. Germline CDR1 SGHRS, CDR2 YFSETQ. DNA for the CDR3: TGCGCCAGCAGCCCTGCTCCGACAGAAGTTAATGAAAAACTGTTTTTT. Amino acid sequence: CASSPAPTEVNEKLFF.

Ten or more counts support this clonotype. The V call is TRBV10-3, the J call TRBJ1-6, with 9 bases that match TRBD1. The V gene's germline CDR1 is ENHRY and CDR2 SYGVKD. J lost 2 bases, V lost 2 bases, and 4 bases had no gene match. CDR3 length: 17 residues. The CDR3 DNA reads TGTGCCATCAGTGAGGGGACAGGGAGTACCTATAATTCACCCCTCCACTTT. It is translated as CAISEGTGSTYNSPLHF.

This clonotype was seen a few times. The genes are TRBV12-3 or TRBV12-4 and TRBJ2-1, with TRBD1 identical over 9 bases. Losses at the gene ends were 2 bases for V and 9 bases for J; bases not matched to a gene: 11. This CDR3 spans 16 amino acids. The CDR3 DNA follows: TGTGCCAGCAGTTTACCGACAGGGGGACGTAGGGGTGAGCAGTTCTTC. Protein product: CASSLPTGGRRGEQFF.

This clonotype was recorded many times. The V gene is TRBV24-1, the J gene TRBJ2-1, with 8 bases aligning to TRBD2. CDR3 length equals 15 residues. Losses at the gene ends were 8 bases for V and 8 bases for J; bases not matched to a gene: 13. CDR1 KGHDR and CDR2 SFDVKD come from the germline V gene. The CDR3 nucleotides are TGTGCCACCAAACCGCCCGGGGGGGTCGGGGATGAGCAGTTCTTC. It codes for CATKPPGGVGDEQFF.

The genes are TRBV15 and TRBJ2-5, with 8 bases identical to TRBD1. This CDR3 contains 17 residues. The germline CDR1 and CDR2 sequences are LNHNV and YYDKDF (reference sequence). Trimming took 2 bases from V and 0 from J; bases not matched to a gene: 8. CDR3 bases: TGTGCCACCAGCAGAACCTACAGGGGGTACGACCAAGAGACCCAGTACTTC. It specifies CATSRTYRGYDQETQYF.

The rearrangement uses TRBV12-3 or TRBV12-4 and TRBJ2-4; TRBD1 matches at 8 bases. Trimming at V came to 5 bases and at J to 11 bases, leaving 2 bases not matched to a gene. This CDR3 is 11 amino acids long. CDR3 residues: CASSTDRVQYF. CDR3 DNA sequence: TGTGCCAGCAGTACGGACAGGGTTCAGTACTTC.

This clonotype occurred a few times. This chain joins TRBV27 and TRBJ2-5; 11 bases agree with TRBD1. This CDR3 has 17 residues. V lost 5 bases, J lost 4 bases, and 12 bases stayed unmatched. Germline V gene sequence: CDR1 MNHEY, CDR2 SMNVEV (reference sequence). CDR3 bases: TGTGCCAGCAGTCTCCGGACAGGGGGCGCCAGCGGAGAGACCCAGTACTTC. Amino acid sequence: CASSLRTGGASGETQYF.

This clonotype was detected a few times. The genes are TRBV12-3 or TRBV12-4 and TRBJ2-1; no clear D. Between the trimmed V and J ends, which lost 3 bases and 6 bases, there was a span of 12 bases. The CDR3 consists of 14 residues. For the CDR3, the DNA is TGTGCCAGCAGTTTTTCCCTAATACTCAATGAGCAGTTCTTC. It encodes CASSFSLILNEQFF.

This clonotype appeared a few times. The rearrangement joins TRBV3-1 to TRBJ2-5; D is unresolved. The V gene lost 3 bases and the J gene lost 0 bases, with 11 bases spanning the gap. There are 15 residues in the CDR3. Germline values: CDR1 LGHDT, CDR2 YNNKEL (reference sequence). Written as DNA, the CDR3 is TGTGCCAGCAGCCACCGCGGACGGTACCAAGAGACCCAGTACTTC. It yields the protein CASSHRGRYQETQYF.

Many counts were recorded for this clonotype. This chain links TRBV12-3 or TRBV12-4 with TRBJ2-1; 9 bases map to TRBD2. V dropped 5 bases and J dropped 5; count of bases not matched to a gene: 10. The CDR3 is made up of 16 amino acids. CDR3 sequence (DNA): TGTGCCAGCAGTCCGCTGGTAGCGGGGGTGGACAATGAGCAGTTCTTC. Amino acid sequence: CASSPLVAGVDNEQFF.

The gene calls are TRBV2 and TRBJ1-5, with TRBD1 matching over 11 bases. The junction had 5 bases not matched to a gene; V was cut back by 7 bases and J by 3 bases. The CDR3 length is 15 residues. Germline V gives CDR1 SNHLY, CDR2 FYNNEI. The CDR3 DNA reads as TGTGCCAGCAATGGACAGGGGGCTATCAATCAGCCCCAGCATTTT. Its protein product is CASNGQGAINQPQHF.

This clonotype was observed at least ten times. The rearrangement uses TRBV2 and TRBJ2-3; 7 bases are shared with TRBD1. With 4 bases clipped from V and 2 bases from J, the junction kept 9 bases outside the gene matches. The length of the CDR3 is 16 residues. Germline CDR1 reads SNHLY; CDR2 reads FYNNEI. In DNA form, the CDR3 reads TGTGCCAGCAGTGTTTCGACAGGGCCGGCCACAGATACGCAGTATTTT. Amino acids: CASSVSTGPATDTQYF.

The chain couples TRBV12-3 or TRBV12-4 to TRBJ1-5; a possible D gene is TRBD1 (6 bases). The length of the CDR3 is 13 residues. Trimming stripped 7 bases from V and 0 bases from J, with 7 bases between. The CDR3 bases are TGTGCCAGCATCAGGGGTAGCAATCAGCCCCAGCATTTT. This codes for CASIRGSNQPQHF.

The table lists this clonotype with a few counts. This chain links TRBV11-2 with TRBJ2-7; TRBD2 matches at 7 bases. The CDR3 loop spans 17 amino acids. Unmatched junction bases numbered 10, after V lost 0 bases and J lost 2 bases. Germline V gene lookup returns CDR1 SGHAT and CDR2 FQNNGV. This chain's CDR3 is CASSLEGGAGLTYEQYF. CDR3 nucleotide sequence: TGTGCCAGCAGCTTAGAGGGGGGAGCGGGGCTTACCTACGAGCAGTACTTC.

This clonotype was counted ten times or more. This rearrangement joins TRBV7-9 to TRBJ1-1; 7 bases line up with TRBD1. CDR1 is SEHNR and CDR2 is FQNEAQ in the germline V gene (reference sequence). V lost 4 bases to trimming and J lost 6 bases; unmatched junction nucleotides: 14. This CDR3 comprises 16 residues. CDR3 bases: TGTGCCAGCAGCTCCCTAGGGGGCGGAGGCCCCCCTGAAGCTTTCTTT. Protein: CASSSLGGGGPPEAFF.

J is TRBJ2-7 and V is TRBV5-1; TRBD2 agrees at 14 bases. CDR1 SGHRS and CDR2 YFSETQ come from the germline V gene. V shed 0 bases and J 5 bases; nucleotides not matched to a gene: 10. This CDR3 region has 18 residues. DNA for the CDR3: TGCGCCAGCAGCTTGGGGACTAGCGGGGGGTTCCGCAGGAACGAGCAGTACTTC. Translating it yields CASSLGTSGGFRRNEQYF.